This T cell receptor (beta chain) was sequenced for a study of identical twins. Trimming cost V 4 bases and J 6 bases, with 16 bases left between them. The CDR3 has 14 residues. TCRdb independently ran MiXCR on the 5' RACE reads; one entry per CDR3 protein. The table lists about 730,000 distinct CDR3 sequences, less than 25% of them singletons. This clonotype was recorded a few times. These data also featured in a second study, about T cells expressing NK-cell markers. That work contributes: Beta-chain profiling covered CD3+CD56+NKG2C+, CD3+CD56+NKG2C- and CD3+CD56-NKG2C+ sorted subsets.

This TCR was sampled from a woman aged 18-29 years in good health. This chain uses TRBV12-3 or TRBV12-4 with TRBJ2-7, with TRBD2 as a possible D gene (5 bases). Sequencing was performed on PBMCs. The CDR3 bases are TGTGCCAGCAGTTCGTCCCGGGGATCTGGCGAGCAGTACTTC. This sequence encodes CASSSSRGSGEQYF.